The 14 T cell receptor beta chains presented below share a single source sample, sequenced in a study of metastatic and nonmetastatic thyroid tumors. MiXCR reprocessed the PCR reads for TCRdb. The repertoire has about 53,000 clones, about 20% of them found once; the top ten carry 4% to 5%. Thyroid surgery was performed in patients who had received no treatment beforehand. The specimen was blood. The receptor source for this set is a female donor with papillary thyroid cancer or a benign thyroid nodule (not recorded which). Some clones in this sample may be carry-over from other donors' samples.

About this clone itself: A read error may produce the germline difference seen at one junction end. The chain links TRBV30 to TRBJ2-2; TRBD1 matches 8 bases. CDR1 and CDR2 from the germline V gene are GTSNPN and SVGIG (reference sequence). CDR3 length: 15 residues. CDR3 residues: CGWSTRTGHTGELFF. The CDR3 DNA is TGTGGCTGGAGTACGAGGACAGGGCACACCGGGGAGCTGTTTTTT. The complete variable domain, with remaining parts taken from reference TRBV30 and TRBJ2-2, reads SQTIHQWPATLVQPVGSPLSLECTVEGTSNPNLYWYRQAAGRGLQLLFYSVGIGQISSEVPQNLSASRPQDRQFILSSKKLLLSDSGFYLCGWSTRTGHTGELFFGEGSRLTVL.

Many counts were recorded for this clone. The gene calls are TRBV4-1 and TRBJ1-3, with D maybe TRBD1 (5 bases). This CDR3 is 16 amino acids long. Germline V CDR1 and CDR2: MGHRA, YSYEKL. V shed 3 bases and J shed 6 bases, with 18 bases lying between them. CDR3 sequence reads: CASSQSGGPNPNTIYF. CDR3 nucleotides: TGCGCCAGCAGCCAGAGTGGGGGACCGAATCCAAACACCATATATTTT.

In this sample, this clone turned up many times. The V and J genes are TRBV20-1 and TRBJ1-5; D is possibly TRBD1 (6 bases). Trimming shortened V by 7 bases and J by 1 base, and 14 bases separated the two germline ends. Germline V lookup: CDR1 DFQATT, CDR2 SNEGSKA (reference sequence). The CDR3 sequence is 14 residues long. DNA of the CDR3: TGCAGTGTAGGTTGGGGGGCCAGCAATCAGCCCCAGCATTTT. Protein sequence: CSVGWGASNQPQHF.

This clone has only one observation. The chain uses TRBV28 and TRBJ2-7, with 9 bases identical to TRBD2. V lost 2 bases and J lost 2; bases outside the gene matches: 4. The CDR3 is 15 amino acids. The germline gives CDR1 MDHEN, CDR2 SYDVKM. CDR3 protein: CASSLVRGGAYEQYV. DNA of the CDR3: TGTGCCAGCAGTTTAGTGCGGGGGGGGGCCTACGAGCAGTACGTC.

This clone was counted at least ten times. The J gene is TRBJ1-5, the V gene TRBV20-1; D ambiguous. The CDR3 totals 14 residues. Trimming shortened V by 0 bases and J by 2 bases, and 8 bases separated the two germline ends. Germline V CDR1 and CDR2: DFQATT, SNEGSKA (reference sequence). CDR3 loop: CSARDGDRNQPQHF. CDR3 nucleotide sequence: TGCAGTGCTAGAGACGGAGACCGCAATCAGCCCCAGCATTTT.

CDR3 DNA sequence: TGTGCCTGGAGTGTGGGCAGTGGGACTGAAGCTTTCTTT. It translates to CAWSVGSGTEAFF. The chain has TRBV30 and TRBJ1-1, with unresolved D. Per germline, CDR1 GTSNPN and CDR2 SVGIG (reference sequence). This CDR3 has 13 residues. V was shortened by 0 bases and J by 5 bases, with 10 bases between the two germline ends.

This clone was counted many times. The rearrangement uses TRBV12-5 and TRBJ1-1; D gene unclear. Germline lookup yields CDR1 LGHNT and CDR2 FRNRAP. The ends were cut back, 7 bases at V and 1 base at J, with 19 bases in the middle. This CDR3 has 16 residues. DNA of the CDR3: TGTGCTAGTGCCCCGGGTGTCACCCCGAGGAACACTGAAGCTTTCTTT. Amino acid sequence: CASAPGVTPRNTEAFF. The full variable domain, in which reference TRBV12-5 and TRBJ1-1 provide the parts outside the CDR3, is DARVTQTPRHKVTEMGQEVTMRCQPILGHNTVFWYRQTMMQGLELLAYFRNRAPLDDSGMPKDRFSAEMPDATLATLKIQPSEPRDSAVYFCASAPGVTPRNTEAFFGQGTRLTVV.

This clone has only one observation. This sequence may be a read error, since a much larger clone differs from it by one base. This chain uses TRBV4-1 with TRBJ2-3; 9 bases are shared with TRBD1. Germline V gives CDR1 MGHRA, CDR2 YSYEKL. V shed 7 bases, J shed 3 bases, and the junction held 8 bases outside the gene matches. The CDR3 length is 15 residues. The CDR3 here is CASILTGGRTDTQYF. CDR3 coding DNA: TGCGCCAGCATCCTCACAGGGGGCCGGACAGATACGCAGTATTTT.

By its share, this clone is medium-sized. This chain connects TRBV6-5 to TRBJ1-2; D gene uncertain. The CDR3 consists of 14 residues. Trimming pared 0 bases from V and 3 bases from J, leaving 8 bases between. Germline V lookup: CDR1 MNHEY, CDR2 SVGAGI. The CDR3 sequence: CASSYSPGDYGYTF. DNA of the CDR3: TGTGCCAGCAGTTACTCGCCAGGAGACTATGGCTACACCTTC.

This clone has ten or more counts. This chain connects TRBV18 to TRBJ2-3; D remains unclear. The CDR3 loop spans 13 amino acids. Germline CDR1 KGHSH, CDR2 LQKENI. The V and J ends lost 6 bases and 10 bases respectively, with 17 bases between them. CDR3 DNA sequence: TGTGCCAGCTCCCCCCCTCGGGCTCAGGCGCAGTATTTT. Translated: CASSPPRAQAQYF. The variable domain in full, completed from reference TRBV18 and TRBJ2-3, reads NAGVMQNPRHLVRRRGQEARLRCSPMKGHSHVYWYRQLPEEGLKFMVYLQKENIIDESGMPKERFSAEFPKEGPSILRIQQVVRGDSAAYFCASSPPRAQAQYFGPGTRLTVL.

This clone was picked up many times. The rearrangement uses TRBV5-1 and TRBJ2-7, with 7 bases matching TRBD1. V was clipped by 0 bases and J by 5 bases; unmatched bases: 5. This CDR3 region has 14 residues. Germline V gene data show CDR1 as SGHRS and CDR2 as YFSETQ. CDR3 sequence: CASSLDRGRDEQYF. In nucleotides, the CDR3 is TGCGCCAGCAGCTTGGACAGGGGCCGCGACGAGCAGTACTTC.

This clone was counted many times. The chain recombines TRBV7-9 with TRBJ2-7; D might be TRBD2 (5 bases). The V gene lost 2 bases and the J gene lost 5 bases, with 13 bases spanning the gap. The CDR3 covers 14 residues. Looked up from germline, CDR1 is SEHNR and CDR2 is FQNEAQ (reference sequence). The chain's CDR3 is CASSLIGVRNEQYF. In DNA form, the CDR3 reads TGTGCCAGCAGCTTAATCGGGGTAAGGAACGAGCAGTACTTC.

V gene TRBV5-1 combines with J gene TRBJ2-3; D uncertain. The CDR3 is 15 amino acids. The germline gives CDR1 SGHRS, CDR2 YFSETQ. The V gene lost 3 bases and the J gene lost 3 bases, with 14 bases spanning the gap. CDR3 bases: TGCGCCAGCAGCTCGACGACACCCCGGACAGATACGCAGTATTTT. This translates into CASSSTTPRTDTQYF.

Note on this clone: It is likely a read error, because the conserved phenylalanine at the end of the CDR3 is missing. V usage is TRBV20-1 and J usage is TRBJ2-7; no definite D call. Germline V gives CDR1 DFQATT, CDR2 SNEGSKA (reference sequence). The V end was cut by 2 bases, the J end by 7 bases, with 15 bases between. This CDR3 contains 13 residues. CDR3 sequence reads: CSARPPPALEQYS. The DNA for the CDR3 is TGCAGTGCTAGACCCCCTCCGGCCCTTGAGCAGTACTCC.